These 21 T cell receptor beta chains were sequenced from one sample in a study of blood T cell repertoires in COVID-19. Only in-frame clones appear in the TCRdb table, and some are missing; sequencing was by immunoSEQ multiplex PCR. Found here are under 150,000 clones, roughly 90% of them singletons; the top ten hold around 2.1%. The sample consisted of peripheral blood. All receptors derive from a man between 65 and 85 years old with active COVID-19.

About this clone: The sample contains more than one DNA sequence encoding this CDR3. V is TRBV19 and J is TRBJ2-1, with D unresolved. Germline V lookup: CDR1 LNHDA, CDR2 SQIVND (reference sequence). With 3 bases removed from V and 6 bases from J, the gap between germline ends came to 3 bases. This CDR3 comprises 11 residues. The CDR3 nucleotides are TGTGCCAGTAGTATTAGCAATGAGCAGTTCTTC. It encodes CASSISNEQFF.

The V gene is TRBV30, the J gene TRBJ2-1; no firm D call. The CDR3 is 14 amino acids. The germline CDR1 and CDR2 sequences are GTSNPN and SVGIG (reference sequence). V lost 3 bases to trimming and J lost 10 bases, with 19 bases between them. The CDR3, as DNA: TGTGCCTGGAGACTCACCGGGTTACCCGAAGAGCAGTTCTTC. Its translation is CAWRLTGLPEEQFF. The full variable domain, with the rest looked up from reference TRBV30 and TRBJ2-1, is SQTIHQWPATLVQPVGSPLSLECTVEGTSNPNLYWYRQAAGRGLQLLFYSVGIGQISSEVPQNLSASRPQDRQFILSSKKLLLSDSGFYLCAWRLTGLPEEQFFGPGTRLTVL.

The J gene is TRBJ1-5, the V gene TRBV6-4, with 10 bases that match TRBD1. Trimming removed 7 bases from V and 7 bases from J; junction bases left unmatched: 4. The CDR3 has 13 residues. Germline V gene sequence: CDR1 MRHNA, CDR2 SNTAGT. The CDR3 DNA is TGTGCCAGCAACGGACAGGGGGACCAGCCCCAGCATTTT. It yields the protein CASNGQGDQPQHF.

The rearrangement joins TRBV30 to TRBJ2-7; D is possibly TRBD1 (6 bases). This CDR3 is 15 amino acids long. V lost 0 bases to trimming and J lost 0 bases, with 12 bases between them. The V gene's germline CDR1 is GTSNPN and CDR2 SVGIG (reference sequence). Here the CDR3 DNA reads TGTGCCTGGAGTGTAGGGGGATCCCCCTCCTACGAGCAGTACTTC. Translated: CAWSVGGSPSYEQYF.

The gene calls are TRBV7-2 and TRBJ1-1, with no clear D. CDR1 is SGHTA, CDR2 FQGNSA, per germline. V was pared by 1 base and J by 1 base, with 13 bases between. The CDR3 consists of 16 residues. The CDR3 loop reads CASSLGAAVQNTEAFF. The CDR3 DNA follows: TGTGCCAGCAGCTTAGGGGCAGCTGTTCAGAACACTGAAGCTTTCTTT.

The J gene is TRBJ2-4, the V gene TRBV27; D is ambiguous. The V end was cut by 0 bases, the J end by 0 bases, with 3 bases between. This CDR3 contains 14 residues. Looked up from germline, CDR1 is MNHEY and CDR2 is SMNVEV (reference sequence). In DNA, the CDR3 is TGTGCCAGCAGTTTATCCTCAGCCAAAAACATTCAGTACTTC. Its translation is CASSLSSAKNIQYF.

Of note for this clone: Germline and junction disagree at one end, which may indicate a read error. The rearrangement uses TRBV6-1 and TRBJ2-7; D is ambiguous. CDR1 MNHNS and CDR2 SASEGT come from the germline V gene. The CDR3 loop spans 12 amino acids. CDR3 amino acids: CASSEVYNSSSF. The CDR3 region has the DNA TGTGCCAGCAGTGAAGTTTATAACAGTTCGAGCTTC.

The V and J genes are TRBV3-1 (or the pseudogene TRBV3-2) and TRBJ2-2; 7 bases map to TRBD1. Germline CDR1 reads LGHDT; CDR2 reads YNNKEL (reference sequence). The CDR3 is 18 amino acids. Trimming took 2 bases from V and 2 from J; bases not matched to a gene: 11. This chain's CDR3 is CASSQYSTGQFNTGELFF. In nucleotides, the CDR3 is TGTGCCAGCAGCCAATACTCAACGGGACAGTTTAACACCGGGGAGCTGTTTTTT.

This clone was counted between two and nine times. This chain joins TRBV2 and TRBJ2-1; D perhaps matches TRBD2 (5 bases). V gave up 5 bases and J gave up 4 bases, with 6 bases separating them. Looked up from germline, CDR1 is SNHLY and CDR2 is FYNNEI. The CDR3 has 12 amino acids. The CDR3 coding sequence is TGTGCCAGCAGTCGGGGATACAATGAGCAGTTCTTC. Translated, it gives CASSRGYNEQFF.

The gene calls are TRBV18 and TRBJ1-4; maybe TRBD1 (5 bases). This CDR3 has 15 residues. Germline lookup yields CDR1 KGHSH and CDR2 LQKENI. The germline V and J ends were trimmed by 3 bases and 8 bases, with 16 bases remaining between them. The CDR3 loop reads CASSPVLARGEKLFF. The CDR3 region has the DNA TGTGCCAGCTCACCCGTGCTCGCAAGGGGCGAAAAACTGTTTTTT.

The rearrangement links TRBV5-4 to TRBJ2-7; 7 bases fit TRBD1. This CDR3 contains 13 residues. Trimming removed 6 bases from V and 3 bases from J; junction bases left unmatched: 6. The V gene's germline CDR1 is SGHNT and CDR2 YYREEE (reference sequence). For the CDR3, the DNA is TGTGCCAGCAAACGGGACAGACTCTACGAGCAGTACTTC. Amino acids: CASKRDRLYEQYF.

This chain links TRBV19 with TRBJ1-4; 7 bases agree with TRBD1. The ends lost 3 bases at V and 0 bases at J; junction bases unmatched: 1. In germline, CDR1 is LNHDA, CDR2 SQIVND (reference sequence). The CDR3 is made up of 15 amino acids. Here the CDR3 DNA reads TGTGCCAGTAGTATTGGGACAGCAACTAATGAAAAACTGTTTTTT. It specifies CASSIGTATNEKLFF.

The chain joins TRBV24-1 to TRBJ2-1; 15 bases are shared with TRBD2. Losses at the gene ends were 1 base for V and 6 bases for J; bases not matched to a gene: 3. Germline values: CDR1 KGHDR, CDR2 SFDVKD. The CDR3 has 17 amino acids. CDR3 nucleotides: TGTGCCACCAGTGATTTCCGGACTAGCGGGAGGGCCAATGAGCAGTTCTTC. It encodes CATSDFRTSGRANEQFF.

This clone was counted a single time. This chain connects TRBV4-1 to TRBJ1-1; 7 bases are a match to TRBD1. The CDR3 runs to 15 residues. V lost 3 bases and J lost 7; bases outside the gene matches: 11. Looked up from germline, CDR1 is MGHRA and CDR2 is YSYEKL. Here the CDR3 DNA reads TGCGCCAGCAGCCAGGCCAGACAGGGTTTAGGTGAAGCTTTCTTT. Protein product: CASSQARQGLGEAFF.

The genes are TRBV10-1 and TRBJ2-7; 12 bases map to TRBD2. Trimming cost V 2 bases and J 4 bases; bases outside gene matches: 3. Per the germline V gene, CDR1 is WNHNN and CDR2 is SYGVQD (reference sequence). The CDR3 extends over 15 amino acids. The CDR3 nucleotides are TGCGCCAGCAGTGAGCGGACTAGCGGGGTTTACGAGCAGTACTTC. Protein: CASSERTSGVYEQYF.

The rearrangement uses TRBV9 and TRBJ2-7; D may be TRBD2 (6 bases). Trimming left V 4 bases short and J 6 bases short, with 17 bases between. Germline CDR1 SGDLS, CDR2 YYNGEE. CDR3 length: 14 amino acids. The DNA of the CDR3 is TGTGCCAGCAGCTCGGAGGGGAGTCAGCGCGAGCAGTACTTC. The encoded protein is CASSSEGSQREQYF.

The chain carries TRBV5-4 and TRBJ1-2; D call uncertain. The CDR3 extends over 12 amino acids. Germline CDR1 reads SGHNT; CDR2 reads YYREEE (reference sequence). V dropped 5 bases and J dropped 3 bases, with 8 bases sitting between them. CDR3 nucleotide sequence: TGTGCCAGCAGTGGGAGGGACTATGGCTACACCTTC. It is translated as CASSGRDYGYTF.

The chain recombines TRBV7-2 with TRBJ2-1; D call uncertain. Trimming removed 0 bases from V and 4 bases from J, with 10 bases in between. Germline values: CDR1 SGHTA, CDR2 FQGNSA. There are 15 residues in the CDR3. CDR3 in amino acids: CASSLAFPRYNEQFF. The CDR3 nucleotides read TGTGCCAGCAGCTTAGCTTTCCCTAGGTACAATGAGCAGTTCTTC.

The CDR3 DNA reads TGCGCCAGCAGCCAACTGAGCGGGAGTAGAAACAATGAGCAGTTCTTC. Its protein is CASSQLSGSRNNEQFF. This chain connects TRBV4-3 to TRBJ2-1, with 8 bases that match TRBD2. CDR3 length equals 16 residues. V lost 2 bases to trimming and J lost 5 bases; unmatched junction nucleotides: 8. CDR1 is LGHNA and CDR2 is YSLEER in the germline V gene.

The V and J genes are TRBV4-2 and TRBJ2-1, with D uncertain. The V gene lost 0 bases and the J gene lost 6 bases, with 3 bases spanning the gap. Germline values: CDR1 LGHNA, CDR2 YNFKEQ. The CDR3 spans 12 residues. The CDR3 region is CASSQDSNEQFF. The CDR3 DNA is TGTGCCAGCAGCCAAGACAGCAATGAGCAGTTCTTC.

The chain employs TRBV10-3 and TRBJ2-1, with 11 bases matching TRBD2. CDR3 length equals 14 residues. V was pared by 8 bases and J by 5 bases, with 5 bases of the junction left unmatched. Looked up from germline, CDR1 is ENHRY and CDR2 is SYGVKD. CDR3 residues: CAIDSGRGNNEQFF. CDR3 coding DNA: TGTGCCATCGATAGCGGGAGGGGGAACAATGAGCAGTTCTTC.